These T cell receptor beta chains were read from a single sample in a study of identical twins. TCRdb analysed the 5' RACE reads with MiXCR anew, one entry per CDR3 protein. The data show approximately 1.8 million distinct CDR3 sequences, about 32% seen once. The sample comprised cord blood. The receptors stem from a newborn girl in good health. Both conserved end residues are part of each CDR3. Fields, in order: J gene, clone size, CDR3 length, D gene, V gene, CDR3 protein, CDR3 DNA. A D gene is named only where the DNA matches it firmly. Not every row has a clone size; where given, it reads once, few, many or a size class.

>TRBJ2-7|many|15|.|TRBV27
CASSWGPGNTYEQYF
TGTGCCAGCAGTTGGGGGCCAGGCAATACCTACGAGCAGTACTTC
>TRBJ2-1|few|14|TRBD2|TRBV7-2
CASRLAGWYNEQFF
TGTGCCAGCAGACTAGCGGGTTGGTACAATGAGCAGTTCTTC
>TRBJ1-3|few|13|.|TRBV27
CASSSGVGNTIYF
TGTGCCAGCAGTTCCGGGGTTGGAAACACCATATATTTT
>TRBJ1-2|.|14|TRBD1|TRBV29-1
CSVCGQGADYGYTF
TGCAGCGTTTGTGGACAGGGGGCTGACTATGGCTACACCTTC
>TRBJ2-5|.|15|TRBD1|TRBV6-1
CASKALGQGGETQYF
TGTGCCAGCAAGGCGCTCGGACAGGGTGGGGAGACCCAGTACTTC
>TRBJ1-5|few|13|.|TRBV4-2
CASSQDSDQPQHF
TGTGCCAGCAGCCAAGATTCGGATCAGCCCCAGCATTTT
>TRBJ1-1|.|17|.|TRBV21-1
CASSTGRREGGNTEAFF
TGTGCCAGCAGCACCGGGCGGAGGGAGGGAGGGAACACTGAAGCTTTCTTT
>TRBJ2-7|many|13|TRBD2|TRBV6-6
CASSRDYPYEQYF
TGTGCCAGCAGCCGGGACTACCCCTACGAGCAGTACTTC
>TRBJ2-1|.|18|TRBD2|TRBV10-3
CAISMTSGRGGSYNEQFF
TGTGCCATCAGTATGACTAGCGGGAGAGGGGGTTCCTACAATGAGCAGTTCTTC
>TRBJ2-2|few|16|.|TRBV12-3/TRBV12-4
CASSLVGLANTGELFF
TGTGCCAGCAGTTTAGTAGGCCTAGCGAATACCGGGGAGCTGTTTTTT